The 23 T cell receptor beta chains reported below all come from one sample, sequenced in a study of Ad26.COV2.S vaccination and SARS-CoV-2 variants. Treatment here: approximately 18 received Ad26.COV2.S at low or high dose, single or two shots; several received placebo; per-sample allocation not given. Day 63 after the first vaccine or placebo injection was the time point for sampling. Sequencing used immunoSEQ multiplex PCR; TCRdb keeps in-frame clones, though not all of them. This sample carries about 320,000 clones, around four fifths of them seen once, and the ten largest clones take 2.1%. The sample in question was peripheral blood, obtained in a trial of Ad26.COV2.S vaccine versus placebo. These receptor sequences come from a person aged 18 to 59 who received the Ad26.COV2.S COVID-19 vaccine or a placebo.

The chain uses TRBV3-1 (or the pseudogene TRBV3-2) and TRBJ1-2, with D tentatively TRBD1 (5 bases). Trimming removed 1 base from V and 2 bases from J, with 11 bases in between. The CDR3 is 15 residues long. Germline CDR1 and CDR2: LGHDT and YNNKEL (reference sequence). The CDR3 DNA is TGTGCCAGCAGCCAAGGCGCAGGGTTGAACTATGGCTACACCTTC. Its translation is CASSQGAGLNYGYTF.

The chain carries TRBV7-9 and TRBJ1-1; a weak D match, TRBD1 (5 bases). Trimming pared 4 bases from V and 1 base from J, leaving 16 bases between. Looked up from germline, CDR1 is SEHNR and CDR2 is FQNEAQ (reference sequence). The CDR3 contains 16 residues. This chain's CDR3 is CASSYRFREKNTEAFF. CDR3 nucleotide sequence: TGTGCCAGCAGCTACCGTTTCAGGGAGAAGAACACTGAAGCTTTCTTT.

This clone has only one observation. The gene calls are TRBV5-6 and TRBJ2-7, with 8 bases aligning to TRBD2. V lost 2 bases to trimming and J lost 1 base; unmatched junction nucleotides: 11. Germline CDR1 reads SGHDT; CDR2 reads YYEEEE. This CDR3 region has 17 residues. CDR3: CASSFKFATSDSYEQYF. The CDR3 nucleotides read TGTGCCAGCAGCTTTAAGTTCGCGACTAGCGATTCCTACGAGCAGTACTTC. Full variable domain (missing parts from reference TRBV5-6 and TRBJ2-7): DAGVTQSPTHLIKTRGQQVTLRCSPKSGHDTVSWYQQALGQGPQFIFQYYEEEERQRGNFPDRFSGHQFPNYSSELNVNALLLGDSALYLCASSFKFATSDSYEQYFGPGTRLTVT.

The chain has TRBV11-3 and TRBJ2-3; TRBD2 is a possible D gene (6 bases). Between the trimmed V and J ends, which lost 5 bases and 2 bases, there was a span of 23 bases. The germline V gene encodes CDR1 SGHNT and CDR2 YENEEA. The CDR3 sequence is 18 residues long. In nucleotides, the CDR3 is TGTGCCAGCAGCGACGCCAGGCTAGCGATTGTTGCCACAGATACGCAGTATTTT. This gives the protein CASSDARLAIVATDTQYF. Based on the CDR3 plus reference TRBV11-3 and TRBJ2-3, the full variable domain is EAGVVQSPRYKIIEKKQPVAFWCNPISGHNTLYWYLQNLGQGPELLIRYENEEAVDDSQLPKDRFSAERLKGVDSTLKIQPAELGDSAVYLCASSDARLAIVATDTQYFGPGTRLTVL.

This clone was recorded once. The chain joins TRBV11-1 to TRBJ2-7; weak D call: TRBD1 (6 bases). Trimming cost V 6 bases and J 3 bases, with 18 bases left between them. The CDR3 has 15 amino acids. CDR1 and CDR2 (germline): SGHAT, FQDESV (reference sequence). The CDR3 DNA is TGTGCCAGCAGTTATCCGACAGGCGCTCGCTACGAGCAGTACTTC. Residues: CASSYPTGARYEQYF.

In its sample, this clone was seen a few times. J is TRBJ2-2 and V is TRBV7-9; 8 bases match TRBD2. This CDR3 is built from 15 residues. The germline V gene encodes CDR1 SEHNR and CDR2 FQNEAQ (reference sequence). The trim removed 7 bases at V and 7 bases at J, leaving 11 bases unmatched. CDR3 region: CASTPRGGENGELFF. For the CDR3, the DNA is TGTGCCAGCACCCCCCGGGGGGGTGAAAACGGGGAGCTGTTTTTT.

Many counts were recorded for this clone. Here the CDR3 reads CASIPSGRRNYGYTF. The CDR3 DNA follows: TGTGCCAGCATCCCCTCGGGGCGGAGAAACTATGGCTACACCTTC. The chain combines TRBV21-1 with TRBJ1-2. TRBV21-1 is an annotated pseudogene. This CDR3 comprises 15 residues.

The sample holds one count of this clone. At the DNA level, this CDR3 is encoded by other sequences in the same sample as well. The chain links TRBV5-1 to TRBJ2-7, with 8 bases identical to TRBD1. The trim removed 4 bases at V and 0 bases at J, leaving 3 bases unmatched. The CDR3 is made up of 14 amino acids. The germline gives CDR1 SGHRS, CDR2 YFSETQ. CDR3 bases: TGCGCCAGCAGCATAGGACAGGGCTCCTACGAGCAGTACTTC. It specifies CASSIGQGSYEQYF.

V gene TRBV2 combines with J gene TRBJ2-3; 10 nucleotides align to TRBD1. The CDR3 is 16 residues long. V was pared by 5 bases and J by 6 bases, with 11 bases of the junction left unmatched. Per germline, CDR1 SNHLY and CDR2 FYNNEI. As DNA, the CDR3 is TGTGCCAGCAGTCTAGGGAGGGACAGGGGAGGGGATACGCAGTATTTT. This encodes CASSLGRDRGGDTQYF.

V and J are TRBV5-1 and TRBJ2-6, with 7 bases identical to TRBD2. The CDR3 is 16 residues long. Germline CDR1 and CDR2: SGHRS and YFSETQ. V trimming: 4 bases; J trimming: 0 bases; junction bases outside the gene matches: 4. The CDR3: CASSLGGTSGANVLTF. CDR3 coding DNA: TGCGCCAGCAGCCTGGGGGGGACCTCTGGGGCCAACGTCCTGACTTTC.

The V gene is TRBV4-1, the J gene TRBJ2-1; 9 nucleotides match TRBD2. CDR3 length equals 17 residues. Germline lookup yields CDR1 MGHRA and CDR2 YSYEKL. V trimming: 3 bases; J trimming: 5 bases; junction bases outside the gene matches: 11. CDR3 in DNA: TGCGCCAGCAGCCACCAATACGGGACTAGCCTAAACAATGAGCAGTTCTTC. It translates to CASSHQYGTSLNNEQFF.

The rearrangement links TRBV21-1 to TRBJ2-7; the table calls TRBD2, which could not be checked here. TRBV21-1 constitutes a pseudogene. The CDR3 loop spans 17 amino acids. The CDR3 sequence is CASSKDTSGGSTYEQYF. The CDR3 nucleotides read TGTGCCAGCAGCAAAGACACTAGCGGGGGGTCGACCTACGAGCAGTACTTC.

The chain has TRBV11-2 and TRBJ2-5; 7 nucleotides match TRBD2. V trimming: 5 bases; J trimming: 5 bases; junction bases outside the gene matches: 14. The CDR3 sequence is 16 residues long. From germline, CDR1 is SGHAT and CDR2 FQNNGV. The CDR3 here is CASSPYLGGRGETQYF. CDR3 in DNA: TGTGCCAGCAGCCCCTACCTGGGAGGGCGCGGGGAGACCCAGTACTTC.

This chain connects TRBV20-1 to TRBJ1-1; possibly TRBD1 for D (6 bases). The germline V and J ends were trimmed by 0 bases and 11 bases, with 10 bases remaining between them. Germline assignment: CDR1 DFQATT and CDR2 SNEGSKA (reference sequence). The CDR3 consists of 11 residues. CDR3 in amino acids: CSAREGRGAFF. CDR3 DNA sequence: TGCAGTGCTAGAGAGGGGAGGGGGGCTTTCTTT.

The genes are TRBV13 and TRBJ1-1; possible D gene TRBD1, 6 bases. Trimming left V 3 bases short and J 7 bases short, with 12 bases between. Germline V lookup: CDR1 PRHDT, CDR2 FYEKMQ (reference sequence). The CDR3 length is 13 residues. The CDR3 loop is CASSFNREGEAFF. In DNA form, the CDR3 reads TGTGCCAGCAGCTTCAACAGGGAAGGTGAAGCTTTCTTT.

The rearrangement joins TRBV12-3 or TRBV12-4 to TRBJ2-7, with 10 bases identical to TRBD2. J was trimmed by 2 bases and V by 6 bases; bases with no gene match: 1. The CDR3 has 13 residues. The CDR3 nucleotides read TGTGCCAGCAGACTAGCGGGGACCTACGAGCAGTACTTC. This sequence encodes CASRLAGTYEQYF.

The chain employs TRBV27 and TRBJ2-1; D uncertain. The germline V and J ends were trimmed by 6 bases and 1 base, with 13 bases remaining between them. The CDR3 sequence is 15 residues long. CDR1 and CDR2 from the germline V gene are MNHEY and SMNVEV (reference sequence). The CDR3 here is CASSPNVGSYNEQFF. The DNA of the CDR3 is TGTGCCAGCAGCCCAAACGTAGGTTCCTACAATGAGCAGTTCTTC.

The V call is TRBV7-3, the J call TRBJ1-1; D may be TRBD1 (6 bases). V lost 1 base, J lost 5 bases, and 8 bases lay in between. The CDR3 has 13 residues. From germline, CDR1 is SGHTA and CDR2 FQGTGA. The CDR3 protein is CASSLKGGTEAFF. As DNA, the CDR3 is TGTGCCAGCAGCTTAAAAGGGGGGACTGAAGCTTTCTTT.

This rearrangement joins TRBV2 to TRBJ2-3; either TRBD1 or TRBD2 may fit D (5 bases each). V was trimmed by 9 bases and J by 5 bases, leaving 15 bases between them. Germline lookup yields CDR1 SNHLY and CDR2 FYNNEI. The CDR3 loop spans 13 amino acids. CDR3 nucleotide sequence: TGTGCCAGAACGCCAAGAGGGGTAGATACGCAGTATTTT. This translates into CARTPRGVDTQYF.

The CDR3 sequence is CAISGNAYEQYF. In DNA form, the CDR3 reads TGTGCCATCAGTGGAAACGCTTACGAGCAGTACTTC. The chain has TRBV10-3 and TRBJ2-7; D is undetermined. Per germline, CDR1 ENHRY and CDR2 SYGVKD. V was shortened by 4 bases and J by 4 bases, with 8 bases between the two germline ends. The CDR3 is 12 residues long.

The chain uses TRBV5-4 and TRBJ2-5; 12 positions match TRBD1. With V trimmed by 0 bases and J by 5 bases, 5 bases remained unmatched. The CDR3 sequence is 16 residues long. CDR1 is SGHNT and CDR2 is YYREEE in the germline V gene (reference sequence). This CDR3 reads CASSLGWDRGRETQYF. For the CDR3, the DNA is TGTGCCAGCAGCTTGGGATGGGACAGGGGGCGGGAGACCCAGTACTTC.

The genes are TRBV7-9 and TRBJ2-7; 9 bases map to TRBD1. V lost 4 bases to trimming and J lost 5 bases; unmatched junction nucleotides: 12. Germline V CDR1 and CDR2: SEHNR, FQNEAQ (reference sequence). CDR3 length: 16 residues. CDR3 sequence reads: CASSSDSGTGSNEQYF. CDR3 DNA sequence: TGTGCCAGCAGCTCCGACTCCGGGACAGGGAGCAACGAGCAGTACTTC.

This clone appeared a few times. This chain links TRBV12-5 with TRBJ1-1; 9 positions match TRBD1. V trimming: 0 bases; J trimming: 6 bases; junction bases outside the gene matches: 8. Germline V CDR1 and CDR2: LGHNT, FRNRAP. This CDR3 contains 16 residues. CDR3 amino acids: CASGLVIGTGFPEAFF. The CDR3 DNA reads TGTGCTAGTGGTTTGGTAATAGGGACAGGGTTCCCTGAAGCTTTCTTT. Full variable domain (remainder filled in from reference TRBV12-5 and TRBJ1-1): DARVTQTPRHKVTEMGQEVTMRCQPILGHNTVFWYRQTMMQGLELLAYFRNRAPLDDSGMPKDRFSAEMPDATLATLKIQPSEPRDSAVYFCASGLVIGTGFPEAFFGQGTRLTVV.